This T cell receptor (beta chain) was captured by sequencing in a study of blood T cell repertoires in COVID-19. Repertoires were generated with immunoSEQ multiplex PCR, while TCRdb's copy carries only in-frame clones and drops some. The data contain 40,000 to 45,000 clones, around 91% of them singletons. Trimming shortened V by 3 bases and J by 5 bases, and 13 bases separated the two germline ends. Germline CDR1 MGHRA, CDR2 YSYEKL. This CDR3 contains 14 residues. The chain carries TRBV4-1 and TRBJ2-5; D not certain. The sequenced sample consisted of peripheral blood. The sequence was obtained from a man over 45 with active COVID-19. The CDR3 here is CASSHDSGRETQYF. CDR3 in DNA: TGCGCCAGCAGCCACGATTCAGGCCGGGAGACCCAGTACTTC.